The rows below give T cell receptor beta chains drawn from one sample of a study of blood T cell repertoires in COVID-19. Using immunoSEQ multiplex PCR, the repertoire was profiled, and TCRdb retains in-frame clones only, with some absent. Of some 300,000 clones detected, about 87% appear once; the ten largest clones hold 1% to 1.5%. Material: peripheral blood. Receptors originate from a man aged 70 or older with acute or convalescent COVID-19. CDR3s include the opening cysteine and the closing phenylalanine or tryptophan. D genes are given only for firm matches. A row's size may be missing; if present it is once, few, many or a size class.

CDR3 protein	CDR3 DNA	V gene	J gene	clone size	D gene
CASSYRQGDYEQYF	TGTGCCAGCAGTTACAGACAGGGGGACTACGAGCAGTACTTC	TRBV6-2/TRBV6-3	TRBJ2-7	.	TRBD1
CASTQGQLNTEAFF	TGTGCCAGCACGCAGGGACAGCTGAACACTGAAGCTTTCTTT	TRBV5-4	TRBJ1-1	once	TRBD1
CASSTSDYEQYF	TGTGCCAGCTCGACTAGCGATTACGAGCAGTACTTC	TRBV6-5	TRBJ2-7	.	TRBD2
CASSPPLAGSYEQYF	TGTGCCAGCAGTCCTCCACTAGCGGGGTCCTACGAGCAGTACTTC	TRBV25-1	TRBJ2-7	.	TRBD2
CASSHLRDTRYLMNTEAFF	TGCGCCAGCAGCCACCTCCGGGACACAAGGTACCTCATGAACACTGAAGCTTTCTTT	TRBV4-3	TRBJ1-1	.	.
CASSQQGISMNTEAFF	TGTGCCAGCAGTCAACAGGGAATTTCCATGAACACTGAAGCTTTCTTT	TRBV7-2	TRBJ1-1	few	.
CAWNGQGKIAEAFF	TGTGCCTGGAACGGACAGGGGAAGATCGCTGAAGCTTTCTTT	TRBV30	TRBJ1-1	.	TRBD1
CASSQTLAGINEQFF	TGTGCCAGCAGCCAAACGCTAGCGGGGATAAATGAGCAGTTCTTC	TRBV3-1/TRBV3-2	TRBJ2-1	.	TRBD2
CASSLGGTDGRLRKLFF	TGTGCCAGCAGCTTGGGCGGGACAGACGGTCGTCTTCGGAAACTGTTTTTT	TRBV5-5	TRBJ1-4	.	TRBD1
CASSLDPGGVYEQYF	TGTGCCAGCAGCTTAGACCCAGGGGGCGTCTACGAGCAGTACTTC	TRBV7-2	TRBJ2-7	.	TRBD1
CASSVTASPYEQYF	TGTGCCAGCAGCGTGACAGCCTCTCCCTACGAGCAGTACTTC	TRBV9	TRBJ2-7	.	.
CASSVEAGVHYGYTF	TGTGCCAGCAGCGTAGAGGCCGGGGTTCACTATGGCTACACCTTC	TRBV9	TRBJ1-2	.	.
CASQGTSGRETQYF	TGTGCCAGCCAAGGGACTAGCGGGAGGGAGACCCAGTACTTC	TRBV2	TRBJ2-5	few	TRBD2
CAWTRQGALAKNIQYF	TGTGCCTGGACTCGGCAGGGGGCATTAGCCAAAAACATTCAGTACTTC	TRBV30	TRBJ2-4	.	TRBD1
CASRVGDTYNEQFF	TGTGCCAGTAGGGTTGGGGACACCTACAATGAGCAGTTCTTC	TRBV19	TRBJ2-1	.	.
CASSEWAGGHYGYTF	TGCGCCAGCAGTGAGTGGGCAGGGGGTCACTATGGCTACACCTTC	TRBV10-1	TRBJ1-2	once	TRBD1
CASSPGRGYQETQYF	TGTGCCAGTAGCCCCGGAAGGGGTTACCAAGAGACCCAGTACTTC	TRBV19	TRBJ2-5	once	.
CASSGGQNYGYTF	TGTGCCAGCAGTGGGGGACAGAACTATGGCTACACCTTC	TRBV28	TRBJ1-2	.	TRBD1
CASKEDRASNQPQHF	TGTGCCAGCAAGGAAGACAGGGCTAGCAATCAGCCCCAGCATTTT	TRBV7-2	TRBJ1-5	.	TRBD1
CASSSGGGQGTEAFF	TGCGCCAGCAGCTCGGGCGGGGGACAGGGCACTGAAGCTTTCTTT	TRBV5-1	TRBJ1-1	.	TRBD1
CASSLLQSGELFF	TGTGCCAGCAGCTTATTACAAAGCGGGGAGCTGTTTTTT	TRBV7-8	TRBJ2-2	.	.
CASSPTSGGADEQYF	TGTGCCAGCAGCCCCACTAGCGGGGGGGCCGACGAGCAGTACTTC	TRBV7-2	TRBJ2-7	.	TRBD2
CASSSDRGETQYF	TGCGCCAGCAGCTCGGACAGGGGGGAGACCCAGTACTTC	TRBV5-1	TRBJ2-5	.	TRBD1
CASSIGATDTRRTFNEKLFF	TGTGCCAGTAGTATAGGGGCGACGGACACACGCCGGACATTTAATGAAAAACTGTTTTTT	TRBV19	TRBJ1-4	few	.
CASSEALGRGEKLFF	TGTGCCAGCAGTGAAGCTTTGGGGCGCGGTGAAAAACTGTTTTTT	TRBV2	TRBJ1-4	.	.
CASSLSNAYEQYF	TGCGCCAGCAGCTTGTCTAACGCTTACGAGCAGTACTTC	TRBV5-1	TRBJ2-7	.	.
CAISETSGGLEETQYF	TGTGCCATCAGTGAGACTAGCGGGGGGCTTGAAGAGACCCAGTACTTC	TRBV10-3	TRBJ2-5	.	TRBD2
CASSLPTSGTYNEQFF	TGTGCCAGCAGCCTCCCGACTAGCGGGACGTACAATGAGCAGTTCTTC	TRBV3-1/TRBV3-2	TRBJ2-1	.	TRBD2
CASSPRGRATGELFF	TGTGCCAGCAGCCCGAGGGGGCGTGCCACCGGGGAGCTGTTTTTT	TRBV7-2	TRBJ2-2	.	TRBD1
CSVAGTGVYNEQFF	TGCAGCGTCGCCGGGACAGGGGTCTACAATGAGCAGTTCTTC	TRBV29-1	TRBJ2-1	.	TRBD1
CASSLPGQGYGYTF	TGTGCCAGCAGTCTCCCGGGACAGGGGTATGGCTACACCTTC	TRBV28	TRBJ1-2	.	TRBD1
CATSRDLGAKLFF	TGTGCCACCAGCAGAGATTTAGGGGCAAAACTGTTTTTT	TRBV15	TRBJ1-4	.	.
CASSFLEYEQYF	TGTGCCAGCAGCTTTTTAGAGTACGAGCAGTACTTC	TRBV7-2	TRBJ2-7	.	.
CAISDLNSNQPQHF	TGTGCCATCAGTGACCTAAATAGCAATCAGCCCCAGCATTTT	TRBV10-3	TRBJ1-5	once	.
CAWTTGARGLYGYTF	TGTGCCTGGACCACAGGGGCGCGGGGACTCTATGGCTACACCTTC	TRBV30	TRBJ1-2	.	TRBD1
CASSDPSTGDYEQYF	TGTGCCAGCAGTGATCCCTCGACAGGGGACTACGAGCAGTACTTC	TRBV25-1	TRBJ2-7	.	TRBD1
CASSLVGDREFF	TGTGCCAGCAGTTTAGTTGGGGACAGGGAATTTTTT	TRBV12-3/TRBV12-4	TRBJ1-4	.	TRBD1
CASRPREGGQETQYF	TGCGCCAGCAGGCCCCGGGAGGGCGGCCAAGAGACCCAGTACTTC	TRBV5-1	TRBJ2-5	.	TRBD2
CASGQGATDTQYF	TGTGCCAGCGGACAGGGGGCTACAGATACGCAGTATTTT	TRBV18	TRBJ2-3	.	TRBD1
CASSTGGDSVDSPLHF	TGTGCCAGCAGTACCGGAGGGGACAGCGTAGATTCACCCCTCCACTTT	TRBV28	TRBJ1-6	.	TRBD1
CASSFRQGYEQYF	TGTGCCAGCAGTTTCAGGCAGGGCTACGAGCAGTACTTC	TRBV27	TRBJ2-7	.	.
CASSPTDKYGYTF	TGTGCCAGCTCACCGACGGACAAATATGGCTACACCTTC	TRBV18	TRBJ1-2	once	.
CASSLLTGNYGYTF	TGTGCCAGCAGCTTACTGACAGGGAACTATGGCTACACCTTC	TRBV7-9	TRBJ1-2	.	TRBD1